This TCR beta chain was identified in a study of beta chain features in type 1 diabetes. Using CD45RO/CCR7/CD25/CD127/CD95/CD27, CD4+ naive, central memory, regulatory and stem cell-like memory cells were sorted. Purities in excess of 95% were seen in all sorted populations. The entirety of the isolated RNA underwent reverse transcription, so expressed TCRB transcripts were sequenced. The assay was immunoSEQ multiplex PCR, and TCRdb's table has in-frame clones only and misses some. The sample consists of some 280,000 clones, roughly an eighth of them appearing once. Notes on the study in general: The similarity of naive, central memory and Treg TCRB repertoires appeared greater among patients than among healthy donors. Shortening that was moderate but significant affected the TCRB CDR3s of Type 1 diabetes patients in all four CD4+ subsets. The study found fewer insertions and more deletions at VDJ junctions in type 1 diabetes patients.

The germline V gene encodes CDR1 SGDLS and CDR2 YYNGEE. The CDR3 totals 16 residues. V lost 2 bases and J 2 bases, leaving 13 bases between the germline ends. On this clone: The antigen remains unidentified.

The sample comprised naive CD4+ T cells from blood. The chain combines TRBV9 with TRBJ2-2; weak D call: TRBD1 (6 bases). The clonotype was recovered from a man under 40 with type 1 diabetes. CDR3 protein: CASSVGAALNTGELFF. CDR3 sequence (DNA): TGTGCCAGCAGCGTGGGGGCCGCCTTAAACACCGGGGAGCTGTTTTTT.